This TCR beta chain was identified in a study of blood T cell repertoires in COVID-19. Across the study: COVID-19 samples collected from the United States, Italy and Spain covered acute and convalescent phases. Sources were T cells, B-cell-depleted T cells, or PBMCs; the material itself was cDNA or gDNA.

As originally analysed: Scientists estimated how many nucleated cells there were by amplifying reference gene primers. Sequenced by immunoSEQ multiplex PCR; TCRdb stores in-frame clones only, minus some. The V and J calls and clone size were taken over from that table, and D and trimming were inferred from the DNA. The sample lists about 130,000 clones, around 83% seen once, with less than 20% in the top ten. Germline values: CDR1 SGHTA, CDR2 FQGNSA. The CDR3 has 14 residues. V shed 2 bases, J shed 2 bases, and the junction held 3 bases outside the gene matches. The sequenced sample consisted of peripheral blood. The chain is built from TRBV7-2 and TRBJ2-7; 7 nucleotides line up with TRBD2. The TCR originated in a woman between 50 and 59 years old with acute or convalescent COVID-19. The CDR3 loop is CASSLSRGAYEQYF. DNA for the CDR3: TGTGCCAGCAGCTTATCCCGGGGGGCCTACGAGCAGTACTTC.